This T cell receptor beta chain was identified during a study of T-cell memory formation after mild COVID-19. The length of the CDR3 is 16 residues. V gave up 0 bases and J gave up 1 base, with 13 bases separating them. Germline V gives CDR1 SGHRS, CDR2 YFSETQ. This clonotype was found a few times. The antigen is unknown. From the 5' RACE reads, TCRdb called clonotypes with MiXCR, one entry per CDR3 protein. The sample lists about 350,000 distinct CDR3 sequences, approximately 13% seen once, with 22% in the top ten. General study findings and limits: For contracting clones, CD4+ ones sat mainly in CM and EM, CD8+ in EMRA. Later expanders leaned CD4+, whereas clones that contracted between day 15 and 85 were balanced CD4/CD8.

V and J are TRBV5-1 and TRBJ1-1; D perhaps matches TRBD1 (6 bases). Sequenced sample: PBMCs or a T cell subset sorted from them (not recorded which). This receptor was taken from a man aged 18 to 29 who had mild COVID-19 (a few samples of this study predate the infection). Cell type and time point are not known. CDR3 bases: TGCGCCAGCAGCTTGGGTATTGGGGGGCAGAACACTGAAGCTTTCTTT. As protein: CASSLGIGGQNTEAFF.